This T cell receptor (beta chain) was found in a study of blood T cells in healthy people across ages. The CDR3 sequence is 14 residues long. A remark on this clonotype: Its antigen remains unknown.

Next came a second PCR, run for roughly 6 to 11 cycles, which used a sample-barcoded 5' primer along with a J-beta primer mix. From the 5' RACE reads, TCRdb called clonotypes with MiXCR, one entry per CDR3 protein. The data hold about 1 million distinct CDR3 sequences, with 35% to 50% observed a single time. Overall study findings and caveats: Naive T cell percentage strongly correlated with TCR beta diversity. Across the age range, TCR beta diversity per million T cells fell in a roughly linear way.

The J gene is TRBJ2-7, the V gene TRBV21-1; the table calls TRBD2, which could not be checked here. TRBV21-1 is a documented pseudogene. The TCR originated in a woman aged 55 to 70 in good health. Sequenced: blood. The CDR3 region is CAATPSATSYEQYF. The DNA of the CDR3 is TGTGCCGCTACGCCCTCAGCTACCTCCTACGAGCAGTACTTC.